This record covers a single T cell receptor beta chain. The sample comes from a study of cytomegalovirus exposure and HLA in healthy donors. There are 13 residues in the CDR3. Germline lookup yields CDR1 GTSNPN and CDR2 SVGIG (reference sequence). Trimming took 2 bases from V and 4 from J, leaving 11 bases between them. Clones were read by immunoSEQ multiplex PCR, and TCRdb kept only the in-frame ones, dropping some. This sample has about 110,000 clones, with roughly 90% found just once. The sample comprised PBMCs. The TCR originated in a woman under 40 in good health and CMV-seropositive. This sequence joins TRBV30 and TRBJ1-1, with D possibly TRBD1 on 5 matching bases. The CDR3 nucleotides read TGTGCCTGGAGTACGGGGGGAACCACTGAAGCTTTCTTT. Translating it yields CAWSTGGTTEAFF. The entire variable domain, with the rest obtained from reference TRBV30 and TRBJ1-1, is as follows: SQTIHQWPATLVQPVGSPLSLECTVEGTSNPNLYWYRQAAGRGLQLLFYSVGIGQISSEVPQNLSASRPQDRQFILSSKKLLLSDSGFYLCAWSTGGTTEAFFGQGTRLTVV.